These 20 T cell receptor beta chains were sequenced from one sample in a study of cytomegalovirus exposure and HLA in healthy donors. The PCR made use of 60 Vbeta and 13 Jbeta primers. Data came from immunoSEQ multiplex PCR; TCRdb stores just in-frame clones and leaves some out. Of approximately 100,000 clones listed, under 80% are singletons. The sequenced material came from PBMCs. All receptors derive from a male donor in good health and CMV-seronegative.

This chain connects TRBV5-1 to TRBJ2-7; tentative D call: TRBD2 (6 bases). CDR1 is SGHRS, CDR2 YFSETQ, per germline. The CDR3 runs 17 residues. Trimming removed 2 bases from V and 6 bases from J, with 24 bases in between. CDR3 DNA: TGCGCCAGCAGCTTTCTTTTCCGGGGGAGCTCCAGGGTCGAGCAGTACTTC. It codes for CASSFLFRGSSRVEQYF.

In this sample, this clone turned up once. V gene TRBV2 combines with J gene TRBJ1-4; 10 nucleotides match TRBD1. The germline V gene has CDR1 SNHLY and CDR2 FYNNEI. Unmatched junction bases numbered 2, after V lost 7 bases and J lost 0 bases. This CDR3 has 15 residues. CDR3 DNA: TGTGCCAGCAATGGACAGGGGGCAACTAATGAAAAACTGTTTTTT. It is translated as CASNGQGATNEKLFF.

The J gene is TRBJ2-1, the V gene TRBV5-4; maybe TRBD2 (6 bases). Germline lookup yields CDR1 SGHNT and CDR2 YYREEE (reference sequence). V lost 3 bases, J lost 6 bases, and 19 bases lay in between. This CDR3 is 16 amino acids long. CDR3 nucleotide sequence: TGTGCCAGCAGCTCCATTGTAGCGGCAAGTTCCAATGAGCAGTTCTTC. This gives the protein CASSSIVAASSNEQFF.

The chain joins TRBV28 to TRBJ1-3; D is possibly TRBD1 (5 bases). Trimming took off 5 bases at V and 7 bases at J, with 15 bases between the two ends. The CDR3 extends over 14 amino acids. Germline CDR1 is MDHEN and CDR2 is SYDVKM. The CDR3 here is CASSGGGGRNTIYF. The CDR3 bases are TGTGCCAGCAGTGGGGGGGGTGGACGGAACACCATATATTTT.

Here the CDR3 DNA reads TGTGCCAGCAGCTTGGGATTCGGGAGTTATAGCAATCAGCCCCAGCATTTT. This translates into CASSLGFGSYSNQPQHF. The chain employs TRBV5-8 and TRBJ1-5; D not certain. The CDR3 loop spans 17 amino acids. Trimming removed 0 bases at V and 0 bases at J, with 13 bases between. The germline gives CDR1 SGHTS, CDR2 YDEGEE.

The chain joins TRBV30 to TRBJ2-1; D unresolved. CDR3 size: 15 residues. Per the germline V gene, CDR1 is GTSNPN and CDR2 is SVGIG (reference sequence). The V end lost 3 bases, the J end lost 7 bases, and 19 bases lay between the germline ends. CDR3 DNA sequence: TGTGCCTGGAGCTCTGGGCACCCTCCCTGGAATGAGCAGTTCTTC. Residues: CAWSSGHPPWNEQFF.

The chain employs TRBV2 and TRBJ2-3; 12 bases fit TRBD2. This CDR3 is 16 amino acids long. Germline CDR1 SNHLY, CDR2 FYNNEI. The trim removed 5 bases at V and 2 bases at J, leaving 5 bases unmatched. CDR3 protein: CASSPRTSGVTDTQYF. As DNA, the CDR3 is TGTGCCAGCAGTCCCCGGACTAGCGGGGTCACAGATACGCAGTATTTT.

This chain links TRBV19 with TRBJ2-7; a weak D match, TRBD2 (5 bases). Germline CDR1 LNHDA, CDR2 SQIVND (reference sequence). The CDR3 runs to 13 residues. The V gene lost 6 bases and the J gene lost 2 bases, with 11 bases spanning the gap. The CDR3 bases are TGTGCCAGTAGAACGTCGGGGACCTACGAGCAGTACTTC. Its protein is CASRTSGTYEQYF.

V and J are TRBV19 and TRBJ2-3; 10 bases are shared with TRBD1. The CDR3 sequence is 16 residues long. V was clipped by 5 bases and J by 4 bases; unmatched bases: 9. CDR1 and CDR2 (germline): LNHDA, SQIVND (reference sequence). CDR3 amino acids: CASSLGQGDLSDTQYF. In DNA form, the CDR3 reads TGTGCCAGTAGTTTAGGACAGGGGGATCTATCAGATACGCAGTATTTT.

V and J are TRBV28 and TRBJ2-7; maybe TRBD2 (6 bases). The germline V and J ends were trimmed by 4 bases and 6 bases, with 7 bases remaining between them. The CDR3 covers 11 residues. CDR1 is MDHEN, CDR2 SYDVKM, per germline. The CDR3 spells CASSWGLEQYF. The CDR3 DNA reads TGTGCCAGCAGTTGGGGACTCGAGCAGTACTTC. Together with reference TRBV28 and TRBJ2-7, the CDR3 gives the full variable domain: DVKVTQSSRYLVKRTGEKVFLECVQDMDHENMFWYRQDPGLGLRLIYFSYDVKMKEKGDIPEGYSVSREKKERFSLILESASTNQTSMYLCASSWGLEQYFGPGTRLTVT.

To note about this clone: This sample also contains other DNA sequences that code for the same CDR3. This chain links TRBV4-3 with TRBJ2-5; a weak D match, TRBD1 (5 bases). V gave up 0 bases and J gave up 2 bases, with 10 bases separating them. The CDR3 is 15 residues long. CDR1 is LGHNA and CDR2 is YSLEER in the germline V gene. This CDR3 is CASSQDLQGQETQYF. The DNA of the CDR3 is TGCGCCAGCAGCCAAGACTTGCAGGGTCAAGAGACCCAGTACTTC.

The V gene is TRBV6-6, the J gene TRBJ2-1; TRBD2 agrees at 7 bases. From germline, CDR1 is MNHNY and CDR2 SVGAGI (reference sequence). Trimming took 4 bases from V and 2 from J; bases not matched to a gene: 5. This CDR3 region has 15 residues. In DNA form, the CDR3 reads TGTGCCAGCAGTTCAAGCGGGATGACCTACAATGAGCAGTTCTTC. Amino acids: CASSSSGMTYNEQFF.

The DNA for the CDR3 is TGTGCCAGCAGCTCCAACCTTGGGGCGGGGTACAATGAGCAGTTCTTC. Protein product: CASSSNLGAGYNEQFF. This rearrangement joins TRBV13 to TRBJ2-1; possibly TRBD2 for D (6 bases). V was shortened by 4 bases and J by 4 bases, with 17 bases between the two germline ends. This CDR3 region has 16 residues. CDR1 PRHDT and CDR2 FYEKMQ come from the germline V gene (reference sequence). Based on the CDR3 plus reference TRBV13 and TRBJ2-1, the full variable domain is AAGVIQSPRHLIKEKRETATLKCYPIPRHDTVYWYQQGPGQDPQFLISFYEKMQSDKGSIPDRFSAQQFSDYHSELNMSSLELGDSALYFCASSSNLGAGYNEQFFGPGTRLTVL.

This chain connects TRBV2 to TRBJ2-1, with 11 bases lining up with TRBD2. Trimming at V came to 10 bases and at J to 4 bases, leaving 6 bases not matched to a gene. Germline loops: CDR1 SNHLY, CDR2 FYNNEI. The CDR3 loop spans 14 amino acids. The DNA of the CDR3 is TGTGCCACCTTAGCGGGAGGGGGTTACAATGAGCAGTTCTTC. Residues: CATLAGGGYNEQFF. Combining the CDR3 with reference TRBV2 and TRBJ2-1 gives the whole variable domain EPEVTQTPSHQVTQMGQEVILRCVPISNHLYFYWYRQILGQKVEFLVSFYNNEISEKSEIFDDQFSVERPDGSNFTLKIRSTKLEDSAMYFCATLAGGGYNEQFFGPGTRLTVL.

The chain links TRBV28 to TRBJ2-7; 12 positions agree with TRBD2. This CDR3 contains 13 residues. V was clipped by 7 bases and J by 4 bases; unmatched bases: 2. CDR1 is MDHEN, CDR2 SYDVKM, per germline. The CDR3: CASTSGGGYEQYF. CDR3 DNA: TGTGCCAGCACTAGCGGGGGGGGATACGAGCAGTACTTC.

The chain couples TRBV28 to TRBJ1-2; 8 bases agree with TRBD1. V shed 4 bases and J 3 bases; nucleotides not matched to a gene: 4. Germline V gene sequence: CDR1 MDHEN, CDR2 SYDVKM. This CDR3 has 14 amino acids. CDR3 nucleotides: TGTGCCAGCAGTTCAGGGGGCTCGTACTATGGCTACACCTTC. It is translated as CASSSGGSYYGYTF.

V gene TRBV7-9 combines with J gene TRBJ2-1, with TRBD2 identical over 8 bases. Germline values: CDR1 SEHNR, CDR2 FQNEAQ (reference sequence). J was trimmed by 7 bases and V by 3 bases; bases with no gene match: 8. The CDR3 runs to 15 residues. CDR3: CASSFLLTSENEQFF. The CDR3 bases are TGTGCCAGCAGCTTCTTACTGACTAGCGAGAATGAGCAGTTCTTC.

J is TRBJ2-1 and V is TRBV7-2; 7 bases are a match to TRBD2. The V segment lost 0 bases and the J segment 6 bases; nucleotides outside the gene matches: 5. CDR1 is SGHTA and CDR2 is FQGNSA in the germline V gene. The CDR3 loop spans 15 amino acids. The CDR3 loop reads CASSLASGTINEQFF. DNA for the CDR3: TGTGCCAGCAGCTTAGCGAGCGGGACTATCAATGAGCAGTTCTTC.

The chain couples TRBV19 to TRBJ2-1, with 8 nucleotides matching TRBD1. The CDR3 is 14 residues long. After removal of 6 bases from V and 5 bases from J, the junction contained 6 bases not matched to a gene. Per the germline V gene, CDR1 is LNHDA and CDR2 is SQIVND (reference sequence). The CDR3 is CASSPLDRDNEQFF. The CDR3 DNA follows: TGTGCCAGTAGCCCTTTGGACAGGGACAATGAGCAGTTCTTC.

This clone was detected only a few times. J is TRBJ1-5 and V is TRBV28, with D possibly TRBD1 on 5 matching bases. This CDR3 is 12 amino acids long. Trimming shortened V by 2 bases and J by 7 bases, and 6 bases separated the two germline ends. Germline CDR1 reads MDHEN; CDR2 reads SYDVKM. CDR3 in amino acids: CASSLKGQPQHF. The CDR3 region has the DNA TGTGCCAGCAGTTTAAAGGGGCAGCCCCAGCATTTT.